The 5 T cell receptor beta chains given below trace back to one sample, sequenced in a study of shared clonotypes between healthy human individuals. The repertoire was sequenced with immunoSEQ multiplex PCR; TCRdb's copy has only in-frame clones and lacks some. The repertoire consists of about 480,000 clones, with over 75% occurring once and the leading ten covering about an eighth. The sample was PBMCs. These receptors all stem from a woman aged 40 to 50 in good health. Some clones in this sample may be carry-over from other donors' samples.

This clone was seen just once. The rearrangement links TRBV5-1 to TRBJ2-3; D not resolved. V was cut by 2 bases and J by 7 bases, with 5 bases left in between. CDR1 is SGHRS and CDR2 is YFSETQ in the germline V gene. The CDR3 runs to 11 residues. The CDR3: CASSFDYTQYF. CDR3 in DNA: TGCGCCAGCAGCTTTGATTATACGCAGTATTTT.

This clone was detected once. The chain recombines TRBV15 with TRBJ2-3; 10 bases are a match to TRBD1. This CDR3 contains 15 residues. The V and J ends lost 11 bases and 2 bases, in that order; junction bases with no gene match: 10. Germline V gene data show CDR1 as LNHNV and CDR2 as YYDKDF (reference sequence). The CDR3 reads CALGADRGLTDTQYF. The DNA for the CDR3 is TGTGCCTTAGGGGCAGACAGGGGGCTCACAGATACGCAGTATTTT.

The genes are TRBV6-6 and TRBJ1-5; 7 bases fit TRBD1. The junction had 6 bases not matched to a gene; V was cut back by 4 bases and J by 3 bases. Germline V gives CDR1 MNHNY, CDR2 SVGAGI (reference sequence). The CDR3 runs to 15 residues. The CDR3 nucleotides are TGTGCCAGCAGTTCCCCGACAGGGAACAATCAGCCCCAGCATTTT. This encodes CASSSPTGNNQPQHF.

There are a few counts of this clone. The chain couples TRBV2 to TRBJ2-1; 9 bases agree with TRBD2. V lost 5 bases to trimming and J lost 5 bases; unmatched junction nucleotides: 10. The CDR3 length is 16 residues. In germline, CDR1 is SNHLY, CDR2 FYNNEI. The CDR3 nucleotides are TGTGCCAGCAGTCGGGTGGGGCTAGCGGGAAACAATGAGCAGTTCTTC. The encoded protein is CASSRVGLAGNNEQFF.

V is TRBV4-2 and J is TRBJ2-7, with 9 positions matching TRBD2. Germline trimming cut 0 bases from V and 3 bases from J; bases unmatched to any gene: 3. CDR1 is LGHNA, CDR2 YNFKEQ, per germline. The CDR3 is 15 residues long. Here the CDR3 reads CASSQDRTSDYEQYF. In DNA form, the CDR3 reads TGTGCCAGCAGCCAAGACCGGACTAGCGACTACGAGCAGTACTTC.